One and the same sample provided the 11 T cell receptor beta chains below, sequenced in a study of T cell repertoires in cytomegalovirus infection. In TCRdb, the reads were re-called with MiXCR into one record per CDR3 protein. The sample has 630,000 or so distinct CDR3 sequences, less than 25% seen once. The sample taken for sequencing was CD8+ T cells from PBMCs. Receptor source: a human donor in good health (CMV status not recorded). Some clones in this sample may be carry-over from other donors' samples.

This clonotype turned up a few times. This chain links TRBV28 with TRBJ1-5, with D tentatively TRBD1 (6 bases). Trimming stripped 1 base from V and 3 bases from J, with 10 bases between. Germline V lookup: CDR1 MDHEN, CDR2 SYDVKM. The CDR3 runs 15 residues. CDR3 loop: CASSLYTGFNQPQHF. The CDR3 coding sequence is TGTGCCAGCAGTTTATATACAGGGTTCAATCAGCCCCAGCATTTT.

Note on this clonotype: The junction and the germline gene differ at one end; a read error may be behind it. The chain carries TRBV6-2 or TRBV6-3 and TRBJ2-1, with D possibly matching TRBD2 (6 bases). CDR1 and CDR2 (germline): MNHEY, SVGEGT. The CDR3 is 18 amino acids. The CDR3 coding sequence is TGTGTCAGCAGTTACTCGATGAAGGCGGGGAGCTCCTACAATGAGCAGTTCTTC. Encoded protein: CVSSYSMKAGSSYNEQFF.

This clonotype has a count of ten or more. The chain employs TRBV7-8 and TRBJ1-1; D is perhaps TRBD1 (5 bases). Germline V gene lookup returns CDR1 SGHVS and CDR2 FQNEAQ. V shed 2 bases and J shed 3 bases, with 10 bases lying between them. The CDR3 is 14 residues long. Here the CDR3 reads CASSLSRVDTEAFF. The CDR3 DNA follows: TGTGCCAGCAGCTTAAGCAGGGTCGACACTGAAGCTTTCTTT. The variable domain in full, with the rest retrieved from reference TRBV7-8 and TRBJ1-1, is GAGVSQSPRYKVAKRGQDVALRCDPISGHVSLFWYQQALGQGPEFLTYFQNEAQLDKSGLPSDRFFAERPEGSVSTLKIQRTQQEDSAVYLCASSLSRVDTEAFFGQGTRLTVV.

This clonotype was counted a few times. The gene calls are TRBV7-9 and TRBJ1-1; tentative D call: TRBD1 (6 bases). V was trimmed by 5 bases and J by 3 bases, leaving 13 bases between them. Germline V gene sequence: CDR1 SEHNR, CDR2 FQNEAQ (reference sequence). The CDR3 contains 14 residues. In DNA form, the CDR3 reads TGTGCCAGCAGCAGAAACAGGGATCACACTGAAGCTTTCTTT. This translates into CASSRNRDHTEAFF.

The chain is built from TRBV7-6 and TRBJ2-4; D gene ambiguous. V was pared by 4 bases and J by 8 bases, with 18 bases between. The CDR3 consists of 15 residues. Per germline, CDR1 SGHVS and CDR2 FNYEAQ. The DNA for the CDR3 is TGTGCCAGCAGCTCCTTCGACACCCTAGGCGACATTCAGTACTTC. This encodes CASSSFDTLGDIQYF.

The chain has TRBV11-2 and TRBJ2-3; 12 nucleotides align to TRBD2. Looked up from germline, CDR1 is SGHAT and CDR2 is FQNNGV. This CDR3 comprises 16 residues. J gave up 6 bases and V 6 bases, and 10 bases lay outside the gene matches. As DNA, the CDR3 is TGTGCCAGCAGTCAAGGACTAGCGGGGCCCGAGGATACGCAGTATTTT. Translation: CASSQGLAGPEDTQYF. Complete variable domain (other parts from reference TRBV11-2 and TRBJ2-3): EAGVAQSPRYKIIEKRQSVAFWCNPISGHATLYWYQQILGQGPKLLIQFQNNGVVDDSQLPKDRFSAERLKGVDSTLKIQPAKLEDSAVYLCASSQGLAGPEDTQYFGPGTRLTVL.

The chain employs TRBV10-3 and TRBJ2-1; the match to TRBD2 covers 10 bases. The junction had 10 bases not matched to a gene; V was cut back by 4 bases and J by 4 bases. Looked up from germline, CDR1 is ENHRY and CDR2 is SYGVKD. The CDR3 loop spans 17 amino acids. The CDR3 DNA follows: TGTGCCATCAGTGTAATTTTAGCGGGGGGCACGTACAATGAGCAGTTCTTC. Translation: CAISVILAGGTYNEQFF.

This clonotype showed up many times. This chain uses TRBV7-8 with TRBJ2-3; tentative D call: TRBD2 (5 bases). Between the trimmed V and J ends, which lost 1 base and 3 bases, there was a span of 26 bases. This CDR3 spans 20 amino acids. Per germline, CDR1 SGHVS and CDR2 FQNEAQ. CDR3 residues: CASSLVAGQVVHGFTDTQYF. CDR3 coding DNA: TGTGCCAGCAGCTTAGTGGCGGGTCAAGTGGTCCACGGCTTTACAGATACGCAGTATTTT.

This clonotype was recorded many times. The chain has TRBV7-9 and TRBJ2-1, with D perhaps matching TRBD1 (7 bases). Trimming shortened V by 5 bases and J by 4 bases, and 18 bases separated the two germline ends. The germline V gene has CDR1 SEHNR and CDR2 FQNEAQ (reference sequence). The CDR3 totals 16 residues. The CDR3 loop reads CASSLGGGPYYNEQFF. CDR3 coding DNA: TGTGCCAGCAGCCTAGGAGGGGGCCCCTATTACAATGAGCAGTTCTTC.

This clonotype has a handful of counts. The chain links TRBV29-1 to TRBJ2-1, with 8 bases aligning to TRBD1. Per germline, CDR1 SQVTM and CDR2 ANQGSEA. Losses at the gene ends were 7 bases for V and 10 bases for J; bases not matched to a gene: 9. The CDR3 extends over 12 amino acids. CDR3 amino acids: CSAFTGGEEQFF. The DNA of the CDR3 is TGCAGCGCTTTTACAGGGGGAGAAGAGCAGTTCTTC.

Ten or more counts support this clonotype. V gene TRBV7-8 combines with J gene TRBJ2-1, with a possible D match to TRBD1 (5 bases). Trimming pared 3 bases from V and 5 bases from J, leaving 23 bases between. Germline CDR1 and CDR2: SGHVS and FQNEAQ. This CDR3 contains 18 residues. The CDR3 nucleotides are TGTGCCAGCAGCTTTCAGATACTCGACAGAGCTCGTGACAATGAGCAGTTCTTC. As protein: CASSFQILDRARDNEQFF.